The 9 T cell receptor beta chains below all came from one sample that was sequenced in a study of ipilimumab plus nivolumab after autologous stem cell transplantation. TCRdb's copy holds only in-frame clones and misses some; the assay was immunoSEQ multiplex PCR. The table includes tens of thousands of clones, nearly 75% detected once. The sequencing used PBMCs, collected in a trial of ipilimumab plus nivolumab as post-transplant consolidation. These receptors were obtained from a male donor with diffuse large B-cell lymphoma.

The gene calls are TRBV10-1 and TRBJ2-1; 14 bases match TRBD2. Germline V lookup: CDR1 WNHNN, CDR2 SYGVQD (reference sequence). The CDR3 totals 15 residues. V was clipped by 4 bases and J by 5 bases; unmatched bases: 1. DNA of the CDR3: TGCGCCAGCAGTGTGACTAGCGGGGGGGACAATGAGCAGTTCTTC. Translation gives CASSVTSGGDNEQFF.

The chain carries TRBV29-1 and TRBJ2-5, with D perhaps matching TRBD2 (7 bases). The CDR3 sequence is 15 residues long. Looked up from germline, CDR1 is SQVTM and CDR2 is ANQGSEA. V lost 5 bases to trimming and J lost 4 bases, with 20 bases between them. The CDR3 DNA sequence: TGCAGCGTTTCCCCGGGGGGCCGAGGAAGAGAGACCCAGTACTTC. This codes for CSVSPGGRGRETQYF.

V is TRBV2 and J is TRBJ2-7; D is unresolved. CDR3 length: 11 amino acids. V dropped 5 bases and J dropped 7 bases, with 9 bases sitting between them. In germline, CDR1 is SNHLY, CDR2 FYNNEI. The CDR3 protein is CASSTASEQYF. Written as DNA, the CDR3 is TGTGCCAGCAGTACGGCTAGTGAGCAGTACTTC. Drawing the rest from reference TRBV2 and TRBJ2-7, the complete variable domain is EPEVTQTPSHQVTQMGQEVILRCVPISNHLYFYWYRQILGQKVEFLVSFYNNEISEKSEIFDDQFSVERPDGSNFTLKIRSTKLEDSAMYFCASSTASEQYFGPGTRLTVT.

This clone was picked up one time. The chain employs TRBV2 and TRBJ2-3, with D tentatively TRBD2 (5 bases). CDR1 SNHLY and CDR2 FYNNEI come from the germline V gene. This CDR3 contains 14 residues. V lost 2 bases and J 1 base, leaving 7 bases between the germline ends. CDR3 in DNA: TGTGCCAGCAGTGAACTCGGGGGCACAGATACGCAGTATTTT. Translating it yields CASSELGGTDTQYF.

The genes are TRBV6-5 and TRBJ1-2; no definite D call. This CDR3 contains 15 residues. The V gene lost 1 base and the J gene lost 5 bases, with 14 bases spanning the gap. Per germline, CDR1 MNHEY and CDR2 SVGAGI. This CDR3 is CASSYYKGQLYGYTF. Here the CDR3 DNA reads TGTGCCAGCAGTTACTATAAAGGGCAGTTATATGGCTACACCTTC.

The chain employs TRBV27 and TRBJ2-5; D is perhaps TRBD2 (6 bases). The CDR3 spans 15 residues. Germline V CDR1 and CDR2: MNHEY, SMNVEV (reference sequence). V was shortened by 3 bases and J by 3 bases, with 14 bases between the two germline ends. The CDR3 reads CASSFAGSGKETQYF. The CDR3 DNA is TGTGCCAGCAGTTTCGCCGGGAGTGGTAAAGAGACCCAGTACTTC.

The rearrangement joins TRBV19 to TRBJ2-1; no definite D call. CDR3 length: 16 residues. V gave up 3 bases and J gave up 0 bases, with 12 bases separating them. The germline V gene encodes CDR1 LNHDA and CDR2 SQIVND (reference sequence). CDR3 coding DNA: TGTGCCAGTAGTATCCTGCGCCTAAGCTCCTACAATGAGCAGTTCTTC. Protein: CASSILRLSSYNEQFF.

This chain connects TRBV2 to TRBJ1-1, with D possibly TRBD1 on 5 matching bases. This CDR3 comprises 11 residues. Germline V gene lookup returns CDR1 SNHLY and CDR2 FYNNEI. Trimming took 5 bases from V and 13 from J, leaving 14 bases between them. The CDR3 reads CASSPDRTGFF. CDR3 DNA: TGTGCCAGCAGTCCTGACAGAACGGGTTTCTTT. The full variable domain, in which reference TRBV2 and TRBJ1-1 provide the parts outside the CDR3, is EPEVTQTPSHQVTQMGQEVILRCVPISNHLYFYWYRQILGQKVEFLVSFYNNEISEKSEIFDDQFSVERPDGSNFTLKIRSTKLEDSAMYFCASSPDRTGFFGQGTRLTVV.

In this sample, this clone turned up a few times. V and J are TRBV4-2 and TRBJ1-5; the D gene is possibly TRBD1 (6 bases). Trimming removed 0 bases from V and 0 bases from J, with 12 bases in between. This CDR3 is built from 17 residues. From germline, CDR1 is LGHNA and CDR2 YNFKEQ. CDR3 sequence (DNA): TGTGCCAGCAGCCAAGACGAGGGGGTCTATAGCAATCAGCCCCAGCATTTT. Its translation: CASSQDEGVYSNQPQHF.